The TCR beta chain under discussion was sequenced for a study of blood T cell repertoires in COVID-19. Trimming took 0 bases from V and 6 from J, leaving 15 bases between them. From germline, CDR1 is SGHDT and CDR2 YYEEEE. The CDR3 spans 15 residues. How the authors handled the data: It was from reference gene primer amplification that nucleated cell counts were estimated. TCRdb's table, derived via immunoSEQ multiplex PCR, lists solely in-frame clones and lacks some. D and trimming were read from the DNA, whereas the V and J calls and clone size are those reported in that table. The table lists some 80,000 clones, around 83% of them singletons. This clone is classed as medium-sized.

The material sequenced was peripheral blood. The sequence was collected from a human donor in a cohort sampled during active COVID-19. The V gene is TRBV5-6, the J gene TRBJ1-1, with D uncertain. The CDR3 DNA sequence: TGTGCCAGCAGCTTGGCTGGCAGAAAAGTCGCTGAAGCTTTCTTT. Residues: CASSLAGRKVAEAFF.